These 30 T cell receptor beta chains were sequenced from one sample in a study of regulatory T cells in long-lasting Graves disease. iRepertoire HTBI primers and Arm-PCR of CDR3 regions built TCR beta libraries. From the multiplex PCR reads, TCRdb called clonotypes with MiXCR, one entry per CDR3 protein. The repertoire includes roughly 500,000 distinct CDR3 sequences, roughly 12% of them detected once, and about 10% sits in the top ten. Sample time point: newly diagnosed GD, antithyroid drugs for less than 3 months. The authors made the TCR library using RNA they extracted from PBMCs. These same data were also listed under a study on T cells in Graves' hyperthyroidism and ophthalmopathy.

The starting material was peripheral blood mononuclear cells (PBMCs), obtained at new diagnosis, from a patient treated with antithyroid drugs. The receptor source for this set is a man in his thirties or forties with Graves disease.

This clonotype has only one observation. This rearrangement joins TRBV20-1 to TRBJ2-1; 13 nucleotides match TRBD2. This CDR3 is 17 amino acids long. V shed 2 bases, J shed 7 bases, and the junction held 11 bases outside the gene matches. Germline V lookup: CDR1 DFQATT, CDR2 SNEGSKA (reference sequence). The CDR3 reads CSARTRTSGRIGNEQFF. The CDR3 nucleotides read TGCAGTGCTAGAACCAGGACTAGCGGGAGAATTGGTAATGAGCAGTTCTTC.

Ten or more counts support this clonotype. This sequence joins TRBV20-1 and TRBJ2-5; a possible D gene is TRBD2 (6 bases). V was trimmed by 6 bases and J by 2 bases, leaving 13 bases between them. The germline V gene encodes CDR1 DFQATT and CDR2 SNEGSKA (reference sequence). There are 13 residues in the CDR3. Here the CDR3 DNA reads TGCAGTGCGACTCTAGCGAGGCAAGAGACCCAGTACTTC. Translated, it gives CSATLARQETQYF.

In regard to this clonotype: No conserved phenylalanine or tryptophan ends this CDR3, so it is likely a read error. The rearrangement joins TRBV30 to TRBJ1-1; no clear D gene. The CDR3 sequence is 14 residues long. V was pared by 2 bases and J by 1 base, with 11 bases between. In germline, CDR1 is GTSNPN, CDR2 SVGIG (reference sequence). Written as DNA, the CDR3 is TGTGCCTGGAGTCGCACGGACTCGAACACTGAAGCTTTCCTT. Encoded protein: CAWSRTDSNTEAFL.

The rearrangement uses TRBV2 and TRBJ1-2; D remains unclear. Germline values: CDR1 SNHLY, CDR2 FYNNEI. The CDR3 extends over 12 amino acids. Between the trimmed V and J ends, which lost 6 bases and 6 bases, there was a span of 11 bases. The CDR3: CASRFSADGYTF. In DNA, the CDR3 is TGTGCCAGCAGGTTCTCTGCGGATGGCTACACCTTC. The entire variable domain, with the rest obtained from reference TRBV2 and TRBJ1-2, is as follows: EPEVTQTPSHQVTQMGQEVILRCVPISNHLYFYWYRQILGQKVEFLVSFYNNEISEKSEIFDDQFSVERPDGSNFTLKIRSTKLEDSAMYFCASRFSADGYTFGSGTRLTVV.

This clonotype was observed at least ten times. V gene TRBV7-8 combines with J gene TRBJ1-5; perhaps TRBD1 as D (6 bases). CDR1 is SGHVS, CDR2 FQNEAQ, per germline. The CDR3 length is 18 residues. V dropped 1 base and J dropped 1 base, with 17 bases sitting between them. CDR3 residues: CASSLGGGHGGSNQPQHF. The CDR3 DNA reads as TGTGCCAGCAGCTTAGGAGGGGGTCACGGGGGGAGCAATCAGCCCCAGCATTTT.

The sample holds many counts of this clonotype. V is TRBV12-3 or TRBV12-4 and J is TRBJ2-2; D is unclear. The CDR3 is made up of 13 amino acids. V lost 3 bases and J 6 bases, leaving 8 bases between the germline ends. CDR3 sequence reads: CASSFVESGELFF. The CDR3 nucleotides are TGTGCCAGCAGTTTCGTGGAGTCCGGGGAGCTGTTTTTT.

This chain uses TRBV20-1 with TRBJ2-1; 9 nucleotides match TRBD2. The CDR3 has 22 residues. V trimming: 5 bases; J trimming: 4 bases; junction bases outside the gene matches: 30. The germline CDR1 and CDR2 sequences are DFQATT and SNEGSKA (reference sequence). For the CDR3, the DNA is TGCAGTGCTTACTTTGCCTCGAGAGGGATGGTCCCCTTAGCGGGAGAATACAATGAGCAGTTCTTC. It is translated as CSAYFASRGMVPLAGEYNEQFF.

Ten or more counts support this clonotype. The chain carries TRBV12-3 or TRBV12-4 and TRBJ2-7; perhaps TRBD1 as D (5 bases). The CDR3 sequence is 14 residues long. Trimming took off 2 bases at V and 2 bases at J, with 10 bases between the two ends. CDR3 sequence (DNA): TGTGCCAGCAGTTTACGCCAGGGTCCCTACGAGCAGTACTTC. This gives the protein CASSLRQGPYEQYF.

Regarding this clonotype: It may be a read error: a sequence one base away is much more abundant. This chain joins TRBV27 and TRBJ1-2; TRBD1 aligns across 8 bases. This CDR3 has 15 amino acids. Losses at the gene ends were 5 bases for V and 3 bases for J; bases not matched to a gene: 8. Germline values: CDR1 MNHEY, CDR2 SMNVEV (reference sequence). The CDR3 reads CASSLAGGSHYGYTF. CDR3 in DNA: TGTGCCAGCAGTCTCGCAGGGGGCTCTCACTATGGCTACACCTTC.

With respect to this clonotype: A far larger clone lies a single base away; this is likely a read error. The gene calls are TRBV7-2 and TRBJ1-5; D is unclear. The CDR3 extends over 15 amino acids. Trimming removed 5 bases from V and 0 bases from J, with 11 bases in between. CDR1 is SGHTA, CDR2 FQGNSA, per germline. DNA of the CDR3: TGTGCCAGCAGCCCCGGGAGCCATAGCAATCAGCCCCAGCATTTT. This encodes CASSPGSHSNQPQHF.

This clonotype was seen at least ten times. The J gene is TRBJ1-3, the V gene TRBV28; D unresolved. Germline CDR1 and CDR2: MDHEN and SYDVKM. Trimming took 2 bases from V and 4 from J, leaving 6 bases between them. The CDR3 loop spans 13 amino acids. CDR3 nucleotide sequence: TGTGCCAGCAGTTTAACGAAAGGAAACACCATATATTTT. Encoded protein: CASSLTKGNTIYF.

This clonotype was seen many times. CDR3 residues: CAWRTSGGSNGYTF. In DNA form, the CDR3 reads TGTGCCTGGAGGACTTCTGGGGGGAGTAATGGCTACACCTTC. V is TRBV30 and J is TRBJ1-2, with D possibly being TRBD1 (5 bases). The CDR3 is 14 amino acids. The germline V gene encodes CDR1 GTSNPN and CDR2 SVGIG (reference sequence). The ends were cut back, 3 bases at V and 6 bases at J, with 17 bases in the middle.

This clonotype was picked up many times. This chain's CDR3 is CASSLWVSNTEAFF. The CDR3 DNA reads TGCGCCAGCAGCTTGTGGGTCTCGAACACTGAAGCTTTCTTT. This chain links TRBV5-1 with TRBJ1-1; D gene uncertain. The germline gives CDR1 SGHRS, CDR2 YFSETQ. This CDR3 has 14 residues. Trimming removed 1 base at V and 1 base at J, with 8 bases between.

The chain couples TRBV6-1 to TRBJ2-7; D remains unclear. This CDR3 is 12 amino acids long. Per the germline V gene, CDR1 is MNHNS and CDR2 is SASEGT. V dropped 0 bases and J dropped 3 bases, with 3 bases sitting between them. CDR3 protein: CASSEAHYEQYF. For the CDR3, the DNA is TGTGCCAGCAGTGAAGCCCACTACGAGCAGTACTTC.

This rearrangement joins TRBV4-1 to TRBJ2-7; TRBD2 aligns across 11 bases. J gave up 2 bases and V 0 bases, and 9 bases lay outside the gene matches. Per germline, CDR1 MGHRA and CDR2 YSYEKL. The CDR3 covers 18 residues. CDR3 amino acids: CASSQERVLAGGAYEQYF. CDR3 in DNA: TGCGCCAGCAGCCAAGAGAGGGTCCTAGCGGGAGGAGCCTACGAGCAGTACTTC.

The sample holds a few counts of this clonotype. A junction boundary mismatches the germline segment, possibly from a read error. The rearrangement uses TRBV12-3 or TRBV12-4 and TRBJ2-7; 7 bases map to TRBD2. CDR3 length: 13 residues. CDR3 in amino acids: CASGLLGGYEQYF. In nucleotides, the CDR3 is TGTGCCAGCGGTTTGTTGGGGGGGTACGAGCAGTACTTC.

The J gene is TRBJ2-5, the V gene TRBV15; D is uncertain. Germline V gene lookup returns CDR1 LNHNV and CDR2 YYDKDF (reference sequence). The CDR3 is made up of 17 amino acids. The germline V and J ends were trimmed by 0 bases and 5 bases, with 19 bases remaining between them. The CDR3 DNA reads as TGTGCCACCAGCAGAGATCGGCAGGCAAATCCCTCGGAGACCCAGTACTTC. It is translated as CATSRDRQANPSETQYF.

This clonotype was counted many times. The chain is built from TRBV20-1 and TRBJ2-5, with 7 nucleotides matching TRBD2. Germline V gene sequence: CDR1 DFQATT, CDR2 SNEGSKA (reference sequence). The V segment lost 8 bases and the J segment 1 base; nucleotides outside the gene matches: 10. The CDR3 runs 14 residues. The CDR3 reads CSLHRDYLQETQYF. The CDR3, as DNA: TGCAGTCTACACCGGGACTACCTCCAAGAGACCCAGTACTTC.

Remarks on this clonotype: Sequence at one end of the junction differs from germline and may be a read error. V usage is TRBV5-1 and J usage is TRBJ1-1; D unresolved. The CDR3 length is 12 residues. From germline, CDR1 is SGHRS and CDR2 YFSETQ. The CDR3 nucleotides are TGTGCCAGCAGCATCCAGCCGGGGGAAGCTTTCTTT. Translation: CASSIQPGEAFF.

The chain links TRBV13 to TRBJ2-3; 7 bases agree with TRBD1. Gene TRBJ2-5 matches the end of the DNA better, so the J call may be wrong. The CDR3 runs to 15 residues. Germline values: CDR1 PRHDT, CDR2 FYEKMQ (reference sequence). In nucleotides, the CDR3 is TGTGCCAGCAGCCACATACAGACAGGGTTGGAGACCCAGTACTTC. Translating gives CASSHIQTGLETQYF.

This clonotype was seen a handful of times. A much larger clone lies one base from this, so it may be a read error. The rearrangement uses TRBV12-3 or TRBV12-4 and TRBJ2-4, with D possibly TRBD2 on 5 matching bases. This CDR3 spans 13 amino acids. CDR3: CASSSLATNIQYF. As DNA, the CDR3 is TGTGCCAGCAGTTCCCTAGCCACAAACATTCAGTACTTC.

This chain joins TRBV19 and TRBJ2-2; D unresolved. The ends were cut back, 3 bases at V and 5 bases at J, with 13 bases in the middle. CDR3 size: 15 residues. From germline, CDR1 is LNHDA and CDR2 SQIVND (reference sequence). The CDR3 loop is CASSMNPTTTGELFF. DNA for the CDR3: TGTGCCAGTAGTATGAACCCTACCACAACCGGGGAGCTGTTTTTT. Combining the CDR3 with reference TRBV19 and TRBJ2-2 gives the whole variable domain DGGITQSPKYLFRKEGQNVTLSCEQNLNHDAMYWYRQDPGQGLRLIYYSQIVNDFQKGDIAEGYSVSREKKESFPLTVTSAQKNPTAFYLCASSMNPTTTGELFFGEGSRLTVL.

This clonotype was picked up many times. The V call is TRBV10-3, the J call TRBJ2-1, with D unresolved. CDR1 is ENHRY and CDR2 is SYGVKD in the germline V gene. The CDR3 is 12 residues long. The V end lost 2 bases, the J end lost 7 bases, and 6 bases lay between the germline ends. The CDR3 DNA sequence: TGTGCCATCAGTGAGAGTTGGAATGAGCAGTTCTTC. Protein: CAISESWNEQFF.

This clonotype was found many times. The chain is built from TRBV12-3 or TRBV12-4 and TRBJ2-3; possibly TRBD2 for D (6 bases). Trimming took off 8 bases at V and 3 bases at J, with 18 bases between the two ends. This CDR3 contains 15 residues. The CDR3 DNA reads as TGTGCCAGCCCGCCGGGAGCGGGTCAAACAGATACGCAGTATTTT. Translated: CASPPGAGQTDTQYF.

The chain recombines TRBV2 with TRBJ1-4; D gene ambiguous. V was trimmed by 5 bases and J by 7 bases, leaving 23 bases between them. In germline, CDR1 is SNHLY, CDR2 FYNNEI. The CDR3 sequence is 17 residues long. CDR3 bases: TGTGCCAGCAGTTTTAGAGACCTCATGGTCACCCGTGAAAAACTGTTTTTT. This translates into CASSFRDLMVTREKLFF.

The chain is built from TRBV30 and TRBJ2-3; TRBD1 matches at 12 bases. The CDR3 sequence is 17 residues long. Germline V gene sequence: CDR1 GTSNPN, CDR2 SVGIG (reference sequence). Losses at the gene ends were 0 bases for V and 5 bases for J; bases not matched to a gene: 9. The CDR3 sequence: CAWSVWDRGPAEDTQYF. The CDR3 nucleotides are TGTGCCTGGAGTGTCTGGGACAGGGGGCCAGCGGAAGATACGCAGTATTTT.

In this sample, this clonotype turned up a few times. The V gene is TRBV3-1, the J gene TRBJ1-1; D is ambiguous. The germline V gene encodes CDR1 LGHDT and CDR2 YNNKEL (reference sequence). Trimming cost V 4 bases and J 1 base, with 13 bases left between them. The CDR3 consists of 15 residues. CDR3 bases: TGTGCCAGCAGCCCTGGGCAGGTCGGGAACACTGAAGCTTTCTTT. As protein: CASSPGQVGNTEAFF.

This clonotype was found many times. J is TRBJ1-1 and V is TRBV6-1, with D maybe TRBD1 (6 bases). The CDR3 is 12 residues long. Germline CDR1 reads MNHNS; CDR2 reads SASEGT. The V gene lost 7 bases and the J gene lost 11 bases, with 17 bases spanning the gap. CDR3 residues: CASTKVGAEAFF. CDR3 DNA sequence: TGTGCCAGCACCAAGGTGGGGGCGGAGGCTTTCTTT.

This clonotype was counted only a few times. The rearrangement joins TRBV20-1 to TRBJ1-2; D is undetermined. Germline V lookup: CDR1 DFQATT, CDR2 SNEGSKA (reference sequence). This CDR3 has 12 residues. V was shortened by 0 bases and J by 8 bases, with 10 bases between the two germline ends. CDR3 sequence (DNA): TGCAGTGCTAGAGATCCCGGACTCGGCTACACCTTC. Protein: CSARDPGLGYTF.

This clonotype was recorded many times. The junction does not match germline at one end; this may be a read error. This rearrangement joins TRBV6-1 to TRBJ1-1; 7 bases match TRBD1. From germline, CDR1 is MNHNS and CDR2 SASEGT. This CDR3 has 14 amino acids. As DNA, the CDR3 is TGTGCCAGCAGCCTCGGGACAGTGAACGCTGAAGCTTTCTTT. This codes for CASSLGTVNAEAFF.